This TCR beta chain was identified during a study of OX40 agonist ivuxolimab in advanced cancers. Points from the study as a whole: There were, on average, more expanded clones in CD8+ T cells than in CD4+.

The table came from immunoSEQ multiplex PCR; TCRdb's copy has only in-frame clones and leaves some out. Among tens of thousands of clones listed, approximately 87% were seen once. V shed 1 base and J shed 5 bases, with 8 bases lying between them. Germline loops: CDR1 SGHTA, CDR2 FQGNSA. The CDR3 extends over 13 amino acids. This clone was observed a few times. Its antigen is as yet unknown. This sequence was found in an adult with an advanced solid tumor such as melanoma, head and neck, liver or kidney cancer. The material sequenced was CD4+ or CD8+ T cells sorted from blood, taken in a trial of the OX40 agonist ivuxolimab. The chain combines TRBV7-2 with TRBJ2-5, with D perhaps TRBD2 (6 bases). CDR3 nucleotides: TGTGCCAGCAGCTTAGGGGACTTCGAGACCCAGTACTTC. Translation: CASSLGDFETQYF.